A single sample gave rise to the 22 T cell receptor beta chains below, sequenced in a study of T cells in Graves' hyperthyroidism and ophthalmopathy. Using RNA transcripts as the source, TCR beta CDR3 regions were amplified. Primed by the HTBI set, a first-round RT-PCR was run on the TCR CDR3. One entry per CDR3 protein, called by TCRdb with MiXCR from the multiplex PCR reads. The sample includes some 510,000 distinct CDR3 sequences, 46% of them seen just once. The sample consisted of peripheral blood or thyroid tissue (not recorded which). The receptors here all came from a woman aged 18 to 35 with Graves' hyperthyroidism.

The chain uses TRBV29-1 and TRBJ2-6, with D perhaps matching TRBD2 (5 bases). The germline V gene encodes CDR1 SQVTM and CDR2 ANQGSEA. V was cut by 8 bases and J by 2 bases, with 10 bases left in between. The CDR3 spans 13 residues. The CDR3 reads CSSVGAGANVLTF. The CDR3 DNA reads TGCAGCAGTGTCGGGGCTGGGGCCAACGTCCTGACTTTC. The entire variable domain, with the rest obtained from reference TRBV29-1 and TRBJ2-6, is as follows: SAVISQKPSRDICQRGTSLTIQCQVDSQVTMMFWYRQQPGQSLTLIATANQGSEATYESGFVIDKFPISRPNLTFSTLTVSNMSPEDSSIYLCSSVGAGANVLTFGAGSRLTVL.

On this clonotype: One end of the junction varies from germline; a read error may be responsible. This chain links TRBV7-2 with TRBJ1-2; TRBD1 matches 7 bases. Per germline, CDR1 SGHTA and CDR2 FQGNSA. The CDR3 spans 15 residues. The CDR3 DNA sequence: TGTGCCAGCAGCTTAGTTGGGACAGCAAACTATGGCCACACCTTC. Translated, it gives CASSLVGTANYGHTF.

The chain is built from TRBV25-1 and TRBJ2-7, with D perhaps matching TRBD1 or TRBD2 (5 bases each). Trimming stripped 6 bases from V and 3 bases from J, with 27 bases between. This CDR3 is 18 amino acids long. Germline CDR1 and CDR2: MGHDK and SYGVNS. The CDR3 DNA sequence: TGTGCCAGCAGCAGTCACCAGATTGGGGGAGAGGCGAACTACGAGCAGTACTTC. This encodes CASSSHQIGGEANYEQYF.

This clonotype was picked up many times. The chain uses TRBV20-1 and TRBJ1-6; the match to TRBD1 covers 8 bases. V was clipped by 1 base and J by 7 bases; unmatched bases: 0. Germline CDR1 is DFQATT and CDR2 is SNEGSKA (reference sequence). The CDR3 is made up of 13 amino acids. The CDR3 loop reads CSARGDRNSPLHF. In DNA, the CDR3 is TGCAGTGCTAGAGGGGACAGGAATTCACCCCTCCACTTT.

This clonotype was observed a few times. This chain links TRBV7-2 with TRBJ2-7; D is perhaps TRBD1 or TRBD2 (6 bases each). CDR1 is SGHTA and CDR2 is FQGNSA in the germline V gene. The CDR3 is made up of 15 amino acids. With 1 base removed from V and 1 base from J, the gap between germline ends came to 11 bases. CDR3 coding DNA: TGTGCCAGCAGCTTAGAAGAAGGGGGGTCCTACGAGCAGTACTTC. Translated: CASSLEEGGSYEQYF. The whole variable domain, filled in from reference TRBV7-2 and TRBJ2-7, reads GAGVSQSPSNKVTEKGKDVELRCDPISGHTALYWYRQSLGQGLEFLIYFQGNSAPDKSGLPSDRFSAERTGGSVSTLTIQRTQQEDSAVYLCASSLEEGGSYEQYFGPGTRLTVT.

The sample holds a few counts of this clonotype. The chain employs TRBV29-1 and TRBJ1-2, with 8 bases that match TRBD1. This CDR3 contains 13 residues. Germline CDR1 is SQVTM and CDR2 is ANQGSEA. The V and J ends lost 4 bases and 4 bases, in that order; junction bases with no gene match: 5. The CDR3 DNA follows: TGCAGCGTTGGCCCGACAGGGGTCTATGGCTACACCTTC. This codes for CSVGPTGVYGYTF.

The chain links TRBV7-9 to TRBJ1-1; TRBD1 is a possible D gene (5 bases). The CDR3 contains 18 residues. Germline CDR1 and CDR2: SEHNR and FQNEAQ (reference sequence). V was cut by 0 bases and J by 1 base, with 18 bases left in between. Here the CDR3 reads CASSLAYDSREKNTEAFF. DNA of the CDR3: TGTGCCAGCAGCTTAGCATACGACAGTCGGGAGAAGAACACTGAAGCTTTCTTT. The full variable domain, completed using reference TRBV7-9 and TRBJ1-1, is DTGVSQNPRHKITKRGQNVTFRCDPISEHNRLYWYRQTLGQGPEFLTYFQNEAQLEKSRLLSDRFSAERPKGSFSTLEIQRTEQGDSAMYLCASSLAYDSREKNTEAFFGQGTRLTVV.

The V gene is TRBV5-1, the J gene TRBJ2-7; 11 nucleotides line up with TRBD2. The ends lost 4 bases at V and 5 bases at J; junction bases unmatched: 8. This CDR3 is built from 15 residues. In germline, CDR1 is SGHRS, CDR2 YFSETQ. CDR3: CASSTLAGVGNEQYF. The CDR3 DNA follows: TGCGCCAGCAGCACACTAGCGGGAGTTGGGAACGAGCAGTACTTC. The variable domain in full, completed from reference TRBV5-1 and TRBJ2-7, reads KAGVTQTPRYLIKTRGQQVTLSCSPISGHRSVSWYQQTPGQGLQFLFEYFSETQRNKGNFPGRFSGRQFSNSRSEMNVSTLELGDSALYLCASSTLAGVGNEQYFGPGTRLTVT.

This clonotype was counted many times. The CDR3 sequence: CASSGTGTEAFF. CDR3 coding DNA: TGTGCCAGCAGTGGCACGGGGACTGAAGCTTTCTTT. The chain combines TRBV2 with TRBJ1-1; no clear D gene. Trimming took 4 bases from V and 5 from J, leaving 8 bases between them. Germline CDR1 is SNHLY and CDR2 is FYNNEI. The CDR3 has 12 amino acids.

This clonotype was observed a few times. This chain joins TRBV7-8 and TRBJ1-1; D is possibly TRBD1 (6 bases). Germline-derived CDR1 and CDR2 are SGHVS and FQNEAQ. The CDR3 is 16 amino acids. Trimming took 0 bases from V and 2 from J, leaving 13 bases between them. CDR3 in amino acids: CASSLALGASNTEAFF. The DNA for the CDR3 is TGTGCCAGCAGCTTAGCTCTGGGGGCTTCCAACACTGAAGCTTTCTTT.

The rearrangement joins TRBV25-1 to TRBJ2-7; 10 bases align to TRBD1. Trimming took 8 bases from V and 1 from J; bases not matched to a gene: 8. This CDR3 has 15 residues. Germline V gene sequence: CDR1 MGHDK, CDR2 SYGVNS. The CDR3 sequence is CASSRDRGYSYEQYF. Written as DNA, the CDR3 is TGTGCCAGCTCAAGGGACAGGGGCTATTCCTACGAGCAGTACTTC.

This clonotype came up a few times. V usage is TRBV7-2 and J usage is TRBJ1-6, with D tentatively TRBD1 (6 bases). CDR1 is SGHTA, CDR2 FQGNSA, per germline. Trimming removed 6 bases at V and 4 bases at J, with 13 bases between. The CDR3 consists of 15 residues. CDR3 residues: CASRLDSSYNSPLHF. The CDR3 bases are TGTGCCAGCAGGTTGGACAGTAGTTATAATTCACCCCTCCACTTT.

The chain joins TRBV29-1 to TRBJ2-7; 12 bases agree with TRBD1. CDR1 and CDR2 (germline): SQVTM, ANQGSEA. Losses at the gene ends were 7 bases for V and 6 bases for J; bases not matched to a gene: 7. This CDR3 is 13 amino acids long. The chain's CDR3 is CSASGTGGGEQYF. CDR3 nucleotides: TGCAGCGCCTCGGGGACAGGGGGCGGCGAGCAGTACTTC.

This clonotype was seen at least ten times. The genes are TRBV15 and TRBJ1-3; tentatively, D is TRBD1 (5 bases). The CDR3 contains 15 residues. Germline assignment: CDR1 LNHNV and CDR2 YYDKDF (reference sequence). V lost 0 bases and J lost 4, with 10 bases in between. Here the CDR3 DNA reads TGTGCCACCAGCAGAGAGGGGGGATCAGGAAACACCATATATTTT. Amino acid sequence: CATSREGGSGNTIYF. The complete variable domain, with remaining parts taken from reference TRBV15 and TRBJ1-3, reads DAMVIQNPRYQVTQFGKPVTLSCSQTLNHNVMYWYQQKSSQAPKLLFHYYDKDFNNEADTPDNFQSRRPNTSFCFLDIRSPGLGDTAMYLCATSREGGSGNTIYFGEGSWLTVV.

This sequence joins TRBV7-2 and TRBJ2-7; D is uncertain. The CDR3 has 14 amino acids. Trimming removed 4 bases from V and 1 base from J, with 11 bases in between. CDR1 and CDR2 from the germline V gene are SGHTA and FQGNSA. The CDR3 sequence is CASSYYTASYEQYF. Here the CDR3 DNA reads TGTGCCAGCAGCTACTACACAGCATCCTACGAGCAGTACTTC.

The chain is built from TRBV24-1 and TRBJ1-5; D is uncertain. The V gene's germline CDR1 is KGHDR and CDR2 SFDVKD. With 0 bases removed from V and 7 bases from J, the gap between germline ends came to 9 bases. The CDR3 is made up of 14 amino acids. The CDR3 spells CATSDLLGGQPQHF. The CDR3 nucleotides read TGTGCCACCAGTGATTTGTTGGGAGGACAGCCCCAGCATTTT.

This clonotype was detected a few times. The CDR3: CASSLGPAGLTYEQYF. The CDR3 bases are TGTGCCAGCAGCTTAGGGCCAGCGGGTTTAACCTACGAGCAGTACTTC. The J gene is TRBJ2-7, the V gene TRBV7-6; D possibly corresponds to TRBD2 (6 bases). This CDR3 region has 16 residues. Trimming shortened V by 1 base and J by 2 bases, and 15 bases separated the two germline ends. The germline CDR1 and CDR2 sequences are SGHVS and FNYEAQ. Together with reference TRBV7-6 and TRBJ2-7, the CDR3 gives the full variable domain: GAGVSQSPRYKVTKRGQDVALRCDPISGHVSLYWYRQALGQGPEFLTYFNYEAQQDKSGLPNDRFSAERPEGSISTLTIQRTEQRDSAMYRCASSLGPAGLTYEQYFGPGTRLTVT.

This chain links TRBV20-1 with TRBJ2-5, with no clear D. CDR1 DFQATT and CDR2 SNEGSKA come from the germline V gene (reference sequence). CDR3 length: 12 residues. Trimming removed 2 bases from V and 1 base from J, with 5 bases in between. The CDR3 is CSARPAQETQYF. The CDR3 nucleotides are TGCAGTGCTAGACCGGCCCAAGAGACCCAGTACTTC.

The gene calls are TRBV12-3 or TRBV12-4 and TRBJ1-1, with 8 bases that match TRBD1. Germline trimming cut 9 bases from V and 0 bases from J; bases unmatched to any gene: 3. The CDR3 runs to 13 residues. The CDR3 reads CASGQGMNTEAFF. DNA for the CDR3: TGTGCCAGTGGACAGGGAATGAACACTGAAGCTTTCTTT.

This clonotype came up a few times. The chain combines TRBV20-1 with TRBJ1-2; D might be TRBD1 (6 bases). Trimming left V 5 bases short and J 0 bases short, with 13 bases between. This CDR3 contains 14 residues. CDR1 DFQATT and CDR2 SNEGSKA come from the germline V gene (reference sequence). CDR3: CSASTGKSNYGYTF. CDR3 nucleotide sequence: TGCAGTGCTTCAACAGGGAAATCTAACTATGGCTACACCTTC.

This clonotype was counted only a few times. Here the CDR3 DNA reads TGTGCCAGCAGCTTAATTGGACAGGGGGCGGGTGAGCAGTACTTC. Encoded protein: CASSLIGQGAGEQYF. This chain uses TRBV7-3 with TRBJ2-7; 11 bases are a match to TRBD1. The CDR3 has 15 amino acids. The germline V gene has CDR1 SGHTA and CDR2 FQGTGA. V lost 1 base to trimming and J lost 7 bases; unmatched junction nucleotides: 6.

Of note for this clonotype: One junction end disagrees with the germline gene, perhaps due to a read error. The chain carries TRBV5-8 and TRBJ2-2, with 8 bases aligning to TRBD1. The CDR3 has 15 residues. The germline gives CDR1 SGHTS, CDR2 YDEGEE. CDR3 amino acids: CACSTLRGQNGELFF. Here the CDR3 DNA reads TGTGCCTGCAGCACGCTCAGGGGGCAGAACGGGGAGCTGTTTTTT.